The next 15 T cell receptor beta chains were all read from a single sample in a study of shared clonotypes between healthy human individuals. Assay: immunoSEQ multiplex PCR; the TCRdb copy retains only in-frame clones and omits some. The top ten clones hold more than 0.55% of a sample with fewer than 1.4 million clones, approximately 80% of them seen once. Sequences were obtained from memory CD4+ T cells from PBMCs. Subset meaning: CD45RA-negative fraction. The origin of the receptors is a man between 18 and 29 years old in good health. Some clones in this sample may be carry-over from other donors' samples.

This chain links TRBV5-4 with TRBJ2-1, with unresolved D. This CDR3 is 13 amino acids long. Trimming pared 0 bases from V and 11 bases from J, leaving 12 bases between. CDR1 is SGHNT, CDR2 YYREEE, per germline (reference sequence). The CDR3 region is CASSLETPLKQFF. In nucleotides, the CDR3 is TGTGCCAGCAGCTTGGAGACCCCCCTCAAGCAGTTCTTC.

The chain couples TRBV7-8 to TRBJ1-2; 7 nucleotides line up with TRBD1. Trimming at V came to 5 bases and at J to 8 bases, leaving 11 bases not matched to a gene. CDR3 length: 14 amino acids. Looked up from germline, CDR1 is SGHVS and CDR2 is FQNEAQ. The DNA for the CDR3 is TGTGCCAGCAGCAATTACAGGGGCAGTGACGGCTACACCTTC. Its translation: CASSNYRGSDGYTF.

This sequence joins TRBV5-1 and TRBJ2-5; D not certain. The V gene's germline CDR1 is SGHRS and CDR2 YFSETQ. With 4 bases removed from V and 5 bases from J, the gap between germline ends came to 12 bases. The CDR3 extends over 13 amino acids. The CDR3 sequence is CASSPPASETQYF. CDR3 sequence (DNA): TGCGCCAGCAGCCCCCCTGCCTCTGAGACCCAGTACTTC.

The chain is built from TRBV19 and TRBJ2-7, with 9 bases identical to TRBD2. This CDR3 region has 14 residues. Trimming at V came to 3 bases and at J to 7 bases, leaving 7 bases not matched to a gene. The germline CDR1 and CDR2 sequences are LNHDA and SQIVND (reference sequence). The DNA for the CDR3 is TGTGCCAGTAGTATCGCGCTAGCGGGAAGGGAGCAGTACTTC. Amino acid sequence: CASSIALAGREQYF.

The chain carries TRBV11-2 and TRBJ2-2, with 7 bases identical to TRBD1. V was pared by 6 bases and J by 5 bases, with 9 bases of the junction left unmatched. The CDR3 is 15 amino acids. Per the germline V gene, CDR1 is SGHAT and CDR2 is FQNNGV. CDR3 loop: CASSLTRGLTGELFF. In nucleotides, the CDR3 is TGTGCCAGCAGTCTCACGAGGGGGCTTACCGGGGAGCTGTTTTTT.

The chain has TRBV7-2 and TRBJ2-3; D tentatively fits TRBD1 or TRBD2 (5 bases each). The CDR3 loop spans 16 amino acids. The V and J ends lost 5 bases and 6 bases respectively, with 21 bases between them. From germline, CDR1 is SGHTA and CDR2 FQGNSA. CDR3 DNA: TGTGCCAGCAGCCCTGCCGGGTGGGGCCGGAGGGATACGCAGTATTTT. Amino acids: CASSPAGWGRRDTQYF. Full variable domain (remainder filled in from reference TRBV7-2 and TRBJ2-3): GAGVSQSPSNKVTEKGKDVELRCDPISGHTALYWYRQSLGQGLEFLIYFQGNSAPDKSGLPSDRFSAERTGGSVSTLTIQRTQQEDSAVYLCASSPAGWGRRDTQYFGPGTRLTVL.

V gene TRBV19 combines with J gene TRBJ1-1; D perhaps matches TRBD1 (5 bases). The CDR3 sequence is 15 residues long. V lost 7 bases and J 1 base, leaving 16 bases between the germline ends. Germline V lookup: CDR1 LNHDA, CDR2 SQIVND (reference sequence). The CDR3 nucleotides are TGTGCCAGTACCCTTCGGGGGGGGTCGAACACTGAAGCTTTCTTT. Encoded protein: CASTLRGGSNTEAFF. The full variable domain, completed using reference TRBV19 and TRBJ1-1, is DGGITQSPKYLFRKEGQNVTLSCEQNLNHDAMYWYRQDPGQGLRLIYYSQIVNDFQKGDIAEGYSVSREKKESFPLTVTSAQKNPTAFYLCASTLRGGSNTEAFFGQGTRLTVV.

The chain is built from TRBV5-1 and TRBJ1-2; D unresolved. Trimming stripped 0 bases from V and 3 bases from J, with 6 bases between. The CDR3 consists of 13 residues. Germline CDR1 SGHRS, CDR2 YFSETQ. The CDR3 DNA sequence: TGCGCCAGCAGCTTGGCCCAGGACTATGGCTACACCTTC. Translating it yields CASSLAQDYGYTF.

The chain uses TRBV5-4 and TRBJ1-2; D might be TRBD1 (5 bases). Between the trimmed V and J ends, which lost 4 bases and 0 bases, there was a span of 13 bases. This CDR3 has 15 amino acids. Germline-derived CDR1 and CDR2 are SGHNT and YYREEE (reference sequence). DNA of the CDR3: TGTGCCAGCAGCAAGGACACCGAGACTAACTATGGCTACACCTTC. Translated: CASSKDTETNYGYTF.

There are many counts of this clone. The same CDR3 is also encoded by other DNA sequences in this sample. The rearrangement joins TRBV5-1 to TRBJ1-1; possibly TRBD1 for D (5 bases). The CDR3 is made up of 13 amino acids. The germline V gene encodes CDR1 SGHRS and CDR2 YFSETQ. Between the trimmed V and J ends, which lost 2 bases and 1 base, there was a span of 6 bases. CDR3 sequence reads: CASSFTGNTEAFF. CDR3 coding DNA: TGCGCCAGCAGCTTTACAGGGAACACTGAAGCTTTCTTT.

On this clone: Within the sample, other DNA sequences also encode this same CDR3. The V call is TRBV6-5, the J call TRBJ2-3; D may be TRBD2 (6 bases). The CDR3 is made up of 12 amino acids. The V and J ends lost 6 bases and 2 bases respectively, with 6 bases between them. The germline gives CDR1 MNHEY, CDR2 SVGAGI. The CDR3 here is CASRDYTDTQYF. The CDR3 DNA sequence: TGTGCCAGCAGGGACTACACAGATACGCAGTATTTT.

This clone was picked up many times. The chain recombines TRBV6-6 with TRBJ1-5; D perhaps matches TRBD1 (5 bases). The CDR3 totals 13 residues. V was cut by 8 bases and J by 6 bases, with 14 bases left in between. Germline lookup yields CDR1 MNHNY and CDR2 SVGAGI (reference sequence). The CDR3 loop reads CASGSTGGQPQHF. The CDR3 DNA follows: TGTGCCAGCGGTTCGACGGGGGGTCAGCCCCAGCATTTT.

The chain is built from TRBV30 and TRBJ1-1; D gene unclear. The CDR3 length is 11 residues. The V end was cut by 4 bases, the J end by 5 bases, with 8 bases between. The germline CDR1 and CDR2 sequences are GTSNPN and SVGIG (reference sequence). CDR3 sequence reads: CAWIRKTEAFF. In nucleotides, the CDR3 is TGTGCCTGGATACGAAAAACTGAAGCTTTCTTT.

This sequence joins TRBV7-8 and TRBJ2-1; 7 nucleotides line up with TRBD2. There are 15 residues in the CDR3. Germline loops: CDR1 SGHVS, CDR2 FQNEAQ. Unmatched junction bases numbered 3, after V lost 4 bases and J lost 0 bases. The CDR3 sequence is CASSWGGSSYNEQFF. For the CDR3, the DNA is TGTGCCAGCAGCTGGGGCGGGAGCTCCTACAATGAGCAGTTCTTC. Looking up the rest from reference TRBV7-8 and TRBJ2-1 gives the full variable domain: GAGVSQSPRYKVAKRGQDVALRCDPISGHVSLFWYQQALGQGPEFLTYFQNEAQLDKSGLPSDRFFAERPEGSVSTLKIQRTQQEDSAVYLCASSWGGSSYNEQFFGPGTRLTVL.

With respect to this clone: Given a far larger clone just one base away, this is likely a sequencing read error. Other DNA variants within this sample encode the same CDR3. V usage is TRBV25-1 and J usage is TRBJ2-7; D is unresolved. Germline lookup yields CDR1 MGHDK and CDR2 SYGVNS. Trimming pared 3 bases from V and 3 bases from J, leaving 3 bases between. The CDR3 contains 11 residues. The CDR3 is CASSDYYEQYF. In DNA, the CDR3 is TGTGCCAGCAGTGACTACTACGAGCAGTACTTC.